These 21 T cell receptor beta chains were all obtained from the same sample, sequenced in a study of blood T cell repertoires in COVID-19. The repertoire was sequenced with immunoSEQ multiplex PCR; TCRdb's copy has only in-frame clones and lacks some. The table includes around 80,000 clones, more than 80% detected once. The sample was peripheral blood. Source of these receptors: a woman in her sixties or seventies with acute or convalescent COVID-19.

V and J are TRBV11-3 and TRBJ1-1, with D unresolved. This CDR3 is built from 15 residues. V lost 5 bases and J 0 bases, leaving 13 bases between the germline ends. Germline-derived CDR1 and CDR2 are SGHNT and YENEEA. The CDR3 reads CASSPRVGMNTEAFF. Written as DNA, the CDR3 is TGTGCCAGCAGCCCCCGGGTAGGAATGAACACTGAAGCTTTCTTT.

A few counts support this clone. The sample carries other DNA sequences with the same CDR3. The rearrangement joins TRBV6-5 to TRBJ1-5; 9 nucleotides align to TRBD1. CDR1 and CDR2 from the germline V gene are MNHEY and SVGAGI. V lost 6 bases, J lost 4 bases, and 4 bases stayed unmatched. This CDR3 has 14 residues. CDR3 in DNA: TGTGCCAGCAGCTCGGGACAGGGAAATCAGCCCCAGCATTTT. The encoded protein is CASSSGQGNQPQHF.

CDR3 amino acids: CASSFNRGNQPQHF. DNA for the CDR3: TGTGCCAGCAGCTTTAACAGGGGGAATCAGCCCCAGCATTTT. V is TRBV13 and J is TRBJ1-5; 8 positions agree with TRBD1. In germline, CDR1 is PRHDT, CDR2 FYEKMQ (reference sequence). The CDR3 loop spans 14 amino acids. J gave up 4 bases and V 3 bases, and 2 bases lay outside the gene matches.

The J gene is TRBJ2-6, the V gene TRBV27, with D tentatively TRBD1 (6 bases). The CDR3 is 17 amino acids. Germline loops: CDR1 MNHEY, CDR2 SMNVEV (reference sequence). Trimming shortened V by 7 bases and J by 0 bases, and 16 bases separated the two germline ends. CDR3 region: CASKPGHRSSGANVLTF. The DNA for the CDR3 is TGTGCCAGCAAGCCGGGACACCGAAGCTCTGGGGCCAACGTCCTGACTTTC.

The chain joins TRBV7-2 to TRBJ2-4; unclear D gene. CDR3 size: 15 residues. Germline V lookup: CDR1 SGHTA, CDR2 FQGNSA. The V end lost 5 bases, the J end lost 1 base, and 12 bases lay between the germline ends. The CDR3 here is CASSPWPLAKNIQYF. CDR3 nucleotide sequence: TGTGCCAGCAGCCCCTGGCCTCTTGCCAAAAACATTCAGTACTTC.

The count of this clone is one. The V call is TRBV9, the J call TRBJ1-6, with D hard to call. V shed 3 bases and J shed 0 bases, with 10 bases lying between them. CDR3 length equals 16 residues. Per germline, CDR1 SGDLS and CDR2 YYNGEE. For the CDR3, the DNA is TGTGCCAGCAGCGGAGAACAGAGCTCCTATAATTCACCCCTCCACTTT. This sequence encodes CASSGEQSSYNSPLHF.

This chain connects TRBV4-2 to TRBJ2-5; 14 bases map to TRBD2. The trim removed 4 bases at V and 5 bases at J, leaving 15 bases unmatched. Per the germline V gene, CDR1 is LGHNA and CDR2 is YNFKEQ. The CDR3 is made up of 19 amino acids. CDR3 bases: TGTGCCAGCAGCCCCTCGGGACTAGCGGGGGATATAGGATGGGAGACCCAGTACTTC. Translation: CASSPSGLAGDIGWETQYF.

V is TRBV13 and J is TRBJ1-1, with 7 positions matching TRBD1. Germline V lookup: CDR1 PRHDT, CDR2 FYEKMQ (reference sequence). Trimming cost V 1 base and J 4 bases; bases outside gene matches: 3. The CDR3 sequence is 14 residues long. CDR3 DNA sequence: TGTGCCAGCAGCTTAGAAGGGGGCAGCACTGAAGCTTTCTTT. Residues: CASSLEGGSTEAFF.

The chain has TRBV7-7 and TRBJ2-7; tentatively, D is TRBD1 (6 bases). Germline CDR1 SSHAT, CDR2 FNYEAQ (reference sequence). The CDR3 loop spans 13 amino acids. V lost 2 bases, J lost 5 bases, and 10 bases lay in between. The CDR3 DNA sequence: TGTGCCAGCAGCTTACAGGGGCGGCACGAGCAGTACTTC. Translation: CASSLQGRHEQYF.

Written as DNA, the CDR3 is TGTGCCAGCAGTTACAGGGGGCGCGGTGAAAAACTGTTTTTT. Its translation is CASSYRGRGEKLFF. The rearrangement links TRBV6-5 to TRBJ1-4; 7 bases map to TRBD1. Trimming took 2 bases from V and 7 from J; bases not matched to a gene: 4. The germline gives CDR1 MNHEY, CDR2 SVGAGI. This CDR3 region has 14 residues.

The chain employs TRBV6-5 and TRBJ2-7; 7 nucleotides match TRBD1. The germline V gene has CDR1 MNHEY and CDR2 SVGAGI. The J segment lost 2 bases and the V segment lost 5 bases, leaving 6 bases of the junction unmatched. The CDR3 sequence is 14 residues long. The CDR3 bases are TGTGCCAGCAGTCGGAGACAGGGTACCTACGAGCAGTACTTC. This translates into CASSRRQGTYEQYF.

V is TRBV2 and J is TRBJ1-4, with D possibly matching TRBD1 (5 bases). V gave up 1 base and J gave up 7 bases, with 13 bases separating them. There are 15 residues in the CDR3. Germline CDR1 is SNHLY and CDR2 is FYNNEI. CDR3 loop: CASSEVDGRGEKLFF. Here the CDR3 DNA reads TGTGCCAGCAGTGAAGTAGATGGGAGGGGTGAAAAACTGTTTTTT.

This clone turned up a few times. This chain links TRBV15 with TRBJ1-2; D may be TRBD1 (5 bases). The V and J ends lost 0 bases and 7 bases respectively, with 15 bases between them. The germline V gene has CDR1 LNHNV and CDR2 YYDKDF (reference sequence). This CDR3 is built from 15 residues. For the CDR3, the DNA is TGTGCCACCAGCAGAGAAGGGGCAGATTATGGTGGCTACACCTTC. Translating it yields CATSREGADYGGYTF.

The V and J genes are TRBV25-1 and TRBJ2-4; tentatively, D is TRBD1 (6 bases). V lost 6 bases, J lost 6 bases, and 15 bases lay in between. Germline-derived CDR1 and CDR2 are MGHDK and SYGVNS. The CDR3 runs to 14 residues. The CDR3 DNA reads as TGTGCCAGCAGCGATTACAGGGTGGGAAACATTCAGTACTTC. Translation: CASSDYRVGNIQYF.

The rearrangement links TRBV21-1 to TRBJ2-7; the DNA was not compared with TRBD1, the D call given in the table. TRBV21-1 is deemed a pseudogene. CDR3 length: 14 amino acids. The CDR3, as DNA: TGTGCCAGCAGCAAACGGGACAGTACCTACGAGCAGTACTTC. Its translation is CASSKRDSTYEQYF.

The sample holds one count of this clone. This chain uses TRBV4-1 with TRBJ2-1, with D possibly TRBD2 on 6 matching bases. V lost 4 bases and J 6 bases, leaving 16 bases between the germline ends. The CDR3 contains 15 residues. Germline CDR1 reads MGHRA; CDR2 reads YSYEKL. CDR3 bases: TGCGCCAGCAGCCCCCTAGGCGCGGGATTCAATGAGCAGTTCTTC. It yields the protein CASSPLGAGFNEQFF.

Here the CDR3 reads CASSQDATSGRYNEQFF. The CDR3 region has the DNA TGCGCCAGCAGCCAAGATGCGACTAGCGGGCGGTACAATGAGCAGTTCTTC. The chain uses TRBV4-3 and TRBJ2-1, with 10 bases identical to TRBD2. The CDR3 has 17 residues. J gave up 4 bases and V 0 bases, and 6 bases lay outside the gene matches. Per the germline V gene, CDR1 is LGHNA and CDR2 is YSLEER.

The chain employs TRBV5-1 and TRBJ1-1; a possible D gene is TRBD1 (5 bases). Germline lookup yields CDR1 SGHRS and CDR2 YFSETQ. The V end was cut by 5 bases, the J end by 1 base, with 9 bases between. CDR3 length: 13 amino acids. CDR3 amino acids: CASSLTANTEAFF. The CDR3, as DNA: TGCGCCAGCAGTCTGACAGCGAACACTGAAGCTTTCTTT.

This clone was picked up one time. The V call is TRBV6-2 or TRBV6-3, the J call TRBJ1-2; weak D call: TRBD1 (6 bases). The CDR3 length is 14 residues. The V end lost 2 bases, the J end lost 8 bases, and 15 bases lay between the germline ends. Germline CDR1 is MNHEY and CDR2 is SVGEGT. The CDR3 coding sequence is TGTGCCAGCAGTTACACGGACAGACGAGGCGGCTACACCTTC. Residues: CASSYTDRRGGYTF.

The rearrangement links TRBV5-1 to TRBJ2-1; 7 nucleotides line up with TRBD1. CDR3 length: 15 amino acids. V lost 5 bases, J lost 3 bases, and 8 bases stayed unmatched. Per germline, CDR1 SGHRS and CDR2 YFSETQ. CDR3 in DNA: TGCGCCAGCAGAACCACGGGACAGAACTACAATGAGCAGTTCTTC. This gives the protein CASRTTGQNYNEQFF. Combining the CDR3 with reference TRBV5-1 and TRBJ2-1 gives the whole variable domain KAGVTQTPRYLIKTRGQQVTLSCSPISGHRSVSWYQQTPGQGLQFLFEYFSETQRNKGNFPGRFSGRQFSNSRSEMNVSTLELGDSALYLCASRTTGQNYNEQFFGPGTRLTVL.

The genes are TRBV4-3 and TRBJ1-6; D is perhaps TRBD1 (5 bases). The germline gives CDR1 LGHNA, CDR2 YSLEER. The CDR3 is 14 residues long. Trimming took 3 bases from V and 8 from J, leaving 11 bases between them. CDR3 bases: TGCGCCAGCAGCCAGCAGGGAAGGGATTCACCCCTCCACTTT. Its protein product is CASSQQGRDSPLHF.